These T cell receptor beta chains were read from a single sample in a study of cytomegalovirus exposure and HLA in healthy donors. The repertoire was sequenced with immunoSEQ multiplex PCR; TCRdb's copy has only in-frame clones and lacks some. The profile shows under 250,000 clones, over 70% of them singletons. The specimen was PBMCs. The receptors shown here come from a woman aged 55-69 years in good health and CMV-seropositive. Each CDR3 is given with its conserved first and last residue. A D gene is named only where the DNA matches it firmly.

18 | TRBD2 | TRBV18 | CASSPFNELAGGQDTQYF
13 | . | TRBV7-9 | CASSLGRNTEAFF
14 | TRBD1 | TRBV2 | CATILDRGSEKLFF
15 | . | TRBV9 | CASSDQGPNTGELFF
16 | TRBD2 | TRBV6-5 | CASSYSPGGSYNEQFF
19 | TRBD2 | TRBV7-2 | CASSRFNAVAGDLSYEQYF
15 | . | TRBV9 | CASSVGAIGAYEQYF
16 | . | TRBV2 | CASSEVREPSNYGYTF
14 | . | TRBV18 | CASSPPVRVNEQFF
15 | . | TRBV6-1 | CASSDLGPTQETQYF
16 | TRBD2 | TRBV25-1 | CASSGETGLAGYKQYF
15 | TRBD1 | TRBV2 | CASSPPGQERGEQYF
16 | TRBD1 | TRBV4-2 | CASSQEGGQGANEQFF
15 | TRBD1 | TRBV18 | CASSLGQGANYGYTF
13 | . | TRBV11-3 | CASSSGVGNTIYF
15 | TRBD2 | TRBV5-1 | CASSPSGGSTDTQYF
12 | TRBD1 | TRBV13 | CASSRDRAEAFF
15 | . | TRBV6-4 | CASRKEGLNTGELFF
13 | TRBD1 | TRBV2 | CASRVTGEDEQYF
13 | . | TRBV6-5 | CASRPTTRDGYTF
14 | . | TRBV5-1 | CASSLVGSADTQYF
15 | TRBD2 | TRBV18 | CASSPQRESAGELFF
12 | . | TRBV7-9 | CASSRVVHEQFF
13 | . | TRBV7-2 | CASSRYSTGELFF
16 | . | TRBV7-9 | CASSSTLTGRVHGYTF
11 | . | TRBV6-5 | CASTRGYGYTF
14 | . | TRBV10-3 | CAISDPRGVPEAFF
15 | TRBD1 | TRBV5-4 | CASSRGQEPNEKLFF
16 | . | TRBV7-3 | CASRHIGAWDTGELFF
14 | . | TRBV7-9 | CASSHGTGYEKLFF
13 | . | TRBV2 | CASKEWRNTEAFF
18 | TRBD2 | TRBV5-1 | CASSPHVGAGEGSGELFF
15 | . | TRBV27 | CASSLSAGLNQPQHF
14 | . | TRBV11-2 | CASSWDIGAYEQYF
13 | . | TRBV5-1 | CASSLVTNYEQYF
17 | TRBD1 | TRBV5-5 | CASSFRLTGSSNQPQHF